A selection of T cell receptor beta chains follows, all from one sample in a study of cytomegalovirus exposure and HLA in healthy donors. Data came from immunoSEQ multiplex PCR; TCRdb stores just in-frame clones and leaves some out. The sample carries around 200,000 clones, 85% recorded once. Sequencing input: PBMCs. These TCRs come from a woman aged 45 to 65 in good health and CMV-seronegative. Both conserved end residues are trimmed from each CDR3. The D gene is left open where the match is weak.

>TRBJ2-1|TRBV11-2|TRBD1
ASSLGRGAGGLHNEQF
>TRBJ2-5|TRBV19|TRBD2
ASSEPGGPSGETQY
>TRBJ2-1|TRBV2|TRBD1
ASSEGRGREDEQF
>TRBJ2-7|TRBV5-1|TRBD1
ASSFGQGQDEQY
>TRBJ1-1|TRBV2|-
ATKVYQGPNTEAF
>TRBJ2-2|TRBV7-9|TRBD2
ASSLLAGAGTGELF
>TRBJ2-1|TRBV27|TRBD2
ASRAGGSYNEQF
>TRBJ2-1|TRBV12-1|-
ASSFAGLAGDNEQF
>TRBJ2-7|TRBV4-1|TRBD2
ASSQGAGGARNYEQY
>TRBJ1-1|TRBV5-1|-
ASSLSPGTDTEAF
>TRBJ2-7|TRBV5-1|TRBD1
ASSLTGTGGPYEQY
>TRBJ1-2|TRBV28|-
ASRQGIDYGYT
>TRBJ1-2|TRBV21-1|-
ASSKKGTPGQGYGYT